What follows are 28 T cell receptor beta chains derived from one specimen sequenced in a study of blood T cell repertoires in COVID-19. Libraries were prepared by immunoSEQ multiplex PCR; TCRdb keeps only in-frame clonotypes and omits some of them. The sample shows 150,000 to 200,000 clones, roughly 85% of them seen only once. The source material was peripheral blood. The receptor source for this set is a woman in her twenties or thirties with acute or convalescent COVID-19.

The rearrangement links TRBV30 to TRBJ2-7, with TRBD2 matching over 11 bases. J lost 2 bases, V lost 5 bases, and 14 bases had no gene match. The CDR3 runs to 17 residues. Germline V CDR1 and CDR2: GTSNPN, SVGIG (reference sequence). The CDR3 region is CAWRGKPSGRPTYEQYF. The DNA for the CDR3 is TGTGCCTGGCGCGGGAAGCCTAGCGGGAGGCCAACCTACGAGCAGTACTTC.

The CDR3 sequence: CASSLDGSRQETQYF. The CDR3, as DNA: TGCGCCAGCAGCTTGGATGGGAGTCGACAAGAGACCCAGTACTTC. The V and J genes are TRBV5-1 and TRBJ2-5; a weak D match, TRBD2 (5 bases). Germline V gene sequence: CDR1 SGHRS, CDR2 YFSETQ. The ends were cut back, 0 bases at V and 2 bases at J, with 11 bases in the middle. The length of the CDR3 is 15 residues. Looking up the rest from reference TRBV5-1 and TRBJ2-5 gives the full variable domain: KAGVTQTPRYLIKTRGQQVTLSCSPISGHRSVSWYQQTPGQGLQFLFEYFSETQRNKGNFPGRFSGRQFSNSRSEMNVSTLELGDSALYLCASSLDGSRQETQYFGPGTRLLVL.

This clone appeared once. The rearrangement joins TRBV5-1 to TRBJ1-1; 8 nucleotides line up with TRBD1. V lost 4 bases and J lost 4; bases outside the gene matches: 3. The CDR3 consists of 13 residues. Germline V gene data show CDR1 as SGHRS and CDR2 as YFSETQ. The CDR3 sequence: CASSETGGTEAFF. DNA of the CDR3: TGCGCCAGCAGCGAAACAGGGGGCACTGAAGCTTTCTTT.

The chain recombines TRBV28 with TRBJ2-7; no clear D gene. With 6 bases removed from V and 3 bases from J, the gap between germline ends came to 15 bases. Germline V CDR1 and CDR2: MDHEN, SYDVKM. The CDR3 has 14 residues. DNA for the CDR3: TGTGCCAGCAGCCCACCTGGGCCCGGCTACGAGCAGTACTTC. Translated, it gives CASSPPGPGYEQYF.

Here the CDR3 DNA reads TGTGCCAGCAGCCCGAGACTAGCGGGGGTCCCCTACAATGAGCAGTTCTTC. Protein product: CASSPRLAGVPYNEQFF. This chain links TRBV7-8 with TRBJ2-1; 12 bases align to TRBD2. J lost 2 bases, V lost 5 bases, and 7 bases had no gene match. The germline V gene encodes CDR1 SGHVS and CDR2 FQNEAQ. This CDR3 is 17 amino acids long.

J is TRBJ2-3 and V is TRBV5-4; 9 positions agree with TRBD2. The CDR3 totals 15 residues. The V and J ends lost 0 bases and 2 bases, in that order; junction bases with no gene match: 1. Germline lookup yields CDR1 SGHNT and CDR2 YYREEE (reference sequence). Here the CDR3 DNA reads TGTGCCAGCAGCTTGGGACTAGCGGCCACAGATACGCAGTATTTT. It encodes CASSLGLAATDTQYF.

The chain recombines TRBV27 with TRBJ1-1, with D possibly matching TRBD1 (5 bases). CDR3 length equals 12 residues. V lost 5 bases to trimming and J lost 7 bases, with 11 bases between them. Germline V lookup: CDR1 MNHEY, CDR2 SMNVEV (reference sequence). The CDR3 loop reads CASSPRTNEAFF. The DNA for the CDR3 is TGTGCCAGCAGTCCTCGGACAAATGAAGCTTTCTTT.

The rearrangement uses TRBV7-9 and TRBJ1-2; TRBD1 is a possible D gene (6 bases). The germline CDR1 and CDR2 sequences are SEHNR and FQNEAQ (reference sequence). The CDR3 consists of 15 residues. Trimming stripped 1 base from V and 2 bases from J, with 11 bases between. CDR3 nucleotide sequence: TGTGCCAGCAGCTTAGGGGCAGGGGCGAACTATGGCTACACCTTC. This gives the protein CASSLGAGANYGYTF. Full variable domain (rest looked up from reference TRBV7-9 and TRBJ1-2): DTGVSQNPRHKITKRGQNVTFRCDPISEHNRLYWYRQTLGQGPEFLTYFQNEAQLEKSRLLSDRFSAERPKGSFSTLEIQRTEQGDSAMYLCASSLGAGANYGYTFGSGTRLTVV.

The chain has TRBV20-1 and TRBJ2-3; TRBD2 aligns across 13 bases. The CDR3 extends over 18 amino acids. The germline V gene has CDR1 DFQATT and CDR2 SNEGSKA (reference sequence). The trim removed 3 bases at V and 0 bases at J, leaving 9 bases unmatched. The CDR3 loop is CSASRTSGRGLSTDTQYF. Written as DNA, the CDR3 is TGCAGTGCTAGTCGTACTAGCGGGAGGGGACTAAGCACAGATACGCAGTATTTT.

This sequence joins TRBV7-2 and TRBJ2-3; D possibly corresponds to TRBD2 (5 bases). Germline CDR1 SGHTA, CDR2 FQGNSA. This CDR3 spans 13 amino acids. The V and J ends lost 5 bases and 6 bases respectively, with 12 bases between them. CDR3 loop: CASSLDKRDTQYF. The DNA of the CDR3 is TGTGCCAGCAGCCTAGACAAGCGGGATACGCAGTATTTT.

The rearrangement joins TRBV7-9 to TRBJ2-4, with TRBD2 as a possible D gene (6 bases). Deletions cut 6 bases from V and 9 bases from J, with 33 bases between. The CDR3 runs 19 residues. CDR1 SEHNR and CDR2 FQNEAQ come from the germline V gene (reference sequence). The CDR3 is CASRPLPEPQGREDIIQYF. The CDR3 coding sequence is TGTGCCAGCAGACCACTCCCGGAACCCCAGGGCAGGGAGGACATCATTCAGTACTTC.

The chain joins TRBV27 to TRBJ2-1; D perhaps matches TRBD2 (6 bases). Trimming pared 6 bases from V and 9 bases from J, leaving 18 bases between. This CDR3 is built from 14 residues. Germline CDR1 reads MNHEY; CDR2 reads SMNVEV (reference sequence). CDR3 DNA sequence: TGTGCCAGCAGGGCCGGGGGTTGGGGCTCTGAGCAGTTCTTC. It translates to CASRAGGWGSEQFF.

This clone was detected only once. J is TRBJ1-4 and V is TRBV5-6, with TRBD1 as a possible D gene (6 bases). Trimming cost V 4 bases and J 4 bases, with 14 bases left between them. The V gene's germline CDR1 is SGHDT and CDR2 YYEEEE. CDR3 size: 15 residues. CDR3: CASSSWGLINEKLFF. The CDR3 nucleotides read TGTGCCAGCAGCAGCTGGGGGCTAATTAATGAAAAACTGTTTTTT.

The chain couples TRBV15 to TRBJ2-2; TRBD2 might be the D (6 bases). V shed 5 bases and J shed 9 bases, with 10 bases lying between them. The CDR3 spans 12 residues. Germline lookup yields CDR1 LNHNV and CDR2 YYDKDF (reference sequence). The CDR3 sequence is CATSRDLRELFF. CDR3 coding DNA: TGTGCCACCAGCCGGGACTTACGGGAGCTGTTTTTT.

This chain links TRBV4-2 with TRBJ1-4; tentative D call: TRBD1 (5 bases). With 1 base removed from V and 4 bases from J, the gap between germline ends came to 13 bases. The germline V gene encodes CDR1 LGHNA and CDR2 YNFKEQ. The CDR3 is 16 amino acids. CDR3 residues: CASSQVGGRNNEKLFF. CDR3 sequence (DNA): TGTGCCAGCAGCCAAGTCGGGGGGAGGAATAATGAAAAACTGTTTTTT.

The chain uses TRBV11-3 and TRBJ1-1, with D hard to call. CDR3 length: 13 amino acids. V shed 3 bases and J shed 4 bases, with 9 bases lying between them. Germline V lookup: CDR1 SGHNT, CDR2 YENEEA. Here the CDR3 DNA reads TGTGCCAGCAGCTTCCGCACGGGCACTGAAGCTTTCTTT. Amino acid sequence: CASSFRTGTEAFF. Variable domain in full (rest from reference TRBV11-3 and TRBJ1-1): EAGVVQSPRYKIIEKKQPVAFWCNPISGHNTLYWYLQNLGQGPELLIRYENEEAVDDSQLPKDRFSAERLKGVDSTLKIQPAELGDSAVYLCASSFRTGTEAFFGQGTRLTVV.

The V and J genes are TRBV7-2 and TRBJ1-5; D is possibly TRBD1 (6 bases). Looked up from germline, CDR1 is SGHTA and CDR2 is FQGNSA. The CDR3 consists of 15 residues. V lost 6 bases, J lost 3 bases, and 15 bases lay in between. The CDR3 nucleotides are TGTGCCAGCAGTAGAGTAGGGGGTATCAATCAGCCCCAGCATTTT. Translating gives CASSRVGGINQPQHF.

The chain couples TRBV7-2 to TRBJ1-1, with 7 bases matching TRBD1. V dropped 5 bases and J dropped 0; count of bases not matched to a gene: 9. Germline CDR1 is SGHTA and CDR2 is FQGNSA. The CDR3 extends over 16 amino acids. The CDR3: CASSLWTGPLNTEAFF. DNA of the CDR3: TGTGCCAGCAGCCTTTGGACAGGCCCCTTGAACACTGAAGCTTTCTTT.

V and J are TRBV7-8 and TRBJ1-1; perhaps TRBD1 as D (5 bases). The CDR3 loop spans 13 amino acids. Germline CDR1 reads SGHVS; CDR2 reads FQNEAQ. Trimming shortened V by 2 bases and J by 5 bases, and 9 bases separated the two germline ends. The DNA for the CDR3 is TGTGCCAGCAGCTTAATCTCAGGGACTGAAGCTTTCTTT. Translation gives CASSLISGTEAFF. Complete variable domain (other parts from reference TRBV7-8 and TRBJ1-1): GAGVSQSPRYKVAKRGQDVALRCDPISGHVSLFWYQQALGQGPEFLTYFQNEAQLDKSGLPSDRFFAERPEGSVSTLKIQRTQQEDSAVYLCASSLISGTEAFFGQGTRLTVV.

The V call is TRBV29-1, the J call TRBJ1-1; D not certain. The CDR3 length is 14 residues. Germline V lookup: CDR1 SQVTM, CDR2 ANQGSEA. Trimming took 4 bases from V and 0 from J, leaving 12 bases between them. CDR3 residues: CSVGAGSMNTEAFF. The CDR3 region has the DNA TGCAGCGTTGGGGCAGGTAGTATGAACACTGAAGCTTTCTTT.

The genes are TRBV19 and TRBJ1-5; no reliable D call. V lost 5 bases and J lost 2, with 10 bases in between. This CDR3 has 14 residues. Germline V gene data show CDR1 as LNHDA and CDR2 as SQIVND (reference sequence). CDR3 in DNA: TGTGCCAGTAGTCCACTCGCGGGCAATCAGCCCCAGCATTTT. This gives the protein CASSPLAGNQPQHF.

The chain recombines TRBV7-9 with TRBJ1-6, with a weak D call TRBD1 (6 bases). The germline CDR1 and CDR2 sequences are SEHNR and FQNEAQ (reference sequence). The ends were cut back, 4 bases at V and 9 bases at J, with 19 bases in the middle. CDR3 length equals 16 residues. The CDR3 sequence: CASSSTPTGKGSPLHF. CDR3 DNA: TGTGCCAGCAGCTCCACCCCAACAGGGAAGGGTTCACCCCTCCACTTT. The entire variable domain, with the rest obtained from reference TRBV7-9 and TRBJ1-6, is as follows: DTGVSQNPRHKITKRGQNVTFRCDPISEHNRLYWYRQTLGQGPEFLTYFQNEAQLEKSRLLSDRFSAERPKGSFSTLEIQRTEQGDSAMYLCASSSTPTGKGSPLHFGNGTRLTVT.

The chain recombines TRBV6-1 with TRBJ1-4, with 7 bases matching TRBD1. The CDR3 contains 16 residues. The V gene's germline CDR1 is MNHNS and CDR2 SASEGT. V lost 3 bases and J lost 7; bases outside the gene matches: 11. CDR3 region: CASSDMTGLRGEKLFF. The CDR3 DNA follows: TGTGCCAGCAGTGACATGACAGGGCTAAGGGGTGAAAAACTGTTTTTT.

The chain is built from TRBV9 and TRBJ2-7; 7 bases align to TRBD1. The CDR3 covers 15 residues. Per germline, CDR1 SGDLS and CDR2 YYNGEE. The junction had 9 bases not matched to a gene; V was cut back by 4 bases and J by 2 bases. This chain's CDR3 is CASSPRTGLTYEQYF. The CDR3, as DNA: TGTGCCAGCAGCCCCCGGACAGGTCTCACCTACGAGCAGTACTTC.

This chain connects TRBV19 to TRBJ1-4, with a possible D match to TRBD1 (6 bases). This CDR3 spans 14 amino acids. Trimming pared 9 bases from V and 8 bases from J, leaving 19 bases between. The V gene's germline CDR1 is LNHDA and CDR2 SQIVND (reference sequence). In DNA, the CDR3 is TGTGCCAGCCGTACCCAGGGGCGGCGAGAAAAACTGTTTTTT. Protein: CASRTQGRREKLFF. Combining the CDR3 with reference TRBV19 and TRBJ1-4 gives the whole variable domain DGGITQSPKYLFRKEGQNVTLSCEQNLNHDAMYWYRQDPGQGLRLIYYSQIVNDFQKGDIAEGYSVSREKKESFPLTVTSAQKNPTAFYLCASRTQGRREKLFFGSGTQLSVL.

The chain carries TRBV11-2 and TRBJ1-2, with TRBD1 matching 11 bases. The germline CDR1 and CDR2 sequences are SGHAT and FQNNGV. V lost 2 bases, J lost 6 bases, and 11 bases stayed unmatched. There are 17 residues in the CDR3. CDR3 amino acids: CASSLLPWTGGFDGYTF. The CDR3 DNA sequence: TGTGCCAGCAGCTTATTACCATGGACAGGGGGCTTTGATGGCTACACCTTC.

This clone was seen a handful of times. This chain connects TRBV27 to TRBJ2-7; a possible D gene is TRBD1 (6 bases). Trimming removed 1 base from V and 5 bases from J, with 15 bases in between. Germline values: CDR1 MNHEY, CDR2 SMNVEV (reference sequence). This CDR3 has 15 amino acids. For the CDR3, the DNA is TGTGCCAGCAGTTTATTGGGCAGGGGAATGGACGAGCAGTACTTC. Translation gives CASSLLGRGMDEQYF.

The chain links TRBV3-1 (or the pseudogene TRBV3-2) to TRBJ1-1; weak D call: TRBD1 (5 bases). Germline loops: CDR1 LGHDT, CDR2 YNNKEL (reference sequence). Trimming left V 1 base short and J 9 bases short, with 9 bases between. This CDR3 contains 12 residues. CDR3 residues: CASSQAGGQAFF. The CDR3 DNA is TGTGCCAGCAGCCAAGCGGGGGGTCAAGCTTTCTTT.